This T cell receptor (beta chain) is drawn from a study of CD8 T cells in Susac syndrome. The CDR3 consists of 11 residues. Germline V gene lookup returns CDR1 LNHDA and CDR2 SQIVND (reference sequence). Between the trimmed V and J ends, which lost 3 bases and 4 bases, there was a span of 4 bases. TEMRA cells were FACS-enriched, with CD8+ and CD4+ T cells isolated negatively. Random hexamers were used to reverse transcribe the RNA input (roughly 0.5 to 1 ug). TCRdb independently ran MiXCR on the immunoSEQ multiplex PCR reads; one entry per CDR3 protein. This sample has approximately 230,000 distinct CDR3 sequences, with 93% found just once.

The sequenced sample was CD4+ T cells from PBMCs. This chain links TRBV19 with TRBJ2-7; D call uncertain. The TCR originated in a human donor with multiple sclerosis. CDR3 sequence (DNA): TGTGCCAGTAGTATTGGGTACGAGCAGTACTTC. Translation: CASSIGYEQYF.